This T cell receptor beta chain was identified during a study of CD4+ T cells in melanoma. General study points: Diverse differentiation states were reported for melanoma neoantigen-specific CD4+ T cells. CD8+ T cell, macrophage and B cell function reportedly correlated with neoantigen-specific CD4+ T cells.

As concerns this clone: Its antigen is not known.

Assay: immunoSEQ multiplex PCR; the TCRdb copy retains only in-frame clones and omits some. The table shows over 5,500 clones, with around half occurring only once. This TCR was sampled from a human donor with melanoma. The sequenced sample was cells from a culture (not recorded whether cultured in vitro).

CDR3 nucleotides: TGTGCCAGCAGTTACACCGGGAACACTGAAGCTTTCTTT. Its protein product is CASSYTGNTEAFF. This sequence joins TRBV6-5 and TRBJ1-1; D remains ambiguous. Per the germline V gene, CDR1 is MNHEY and CDR2 is SVGAGI. Trimming cost V 2 bases and J 1 base, with 5 bases left between them. This CDR3 has 13 amino acids.